These 26 T cell receptor beta chains came from one sample sequenced in a study of cytomegalovirus exposure and HLA in healthy donors (dated by TCRdb to the late 2010s). Preparation of the library involved the immunoSEQ multiplex PCR assay. For the multiplex PCR, a mixture combining 60 forward primers for TCR Vbeta segments and 13 reverse primers for TCR Jbeta segments was used. TCRdb took over this immuneACCESS table, retaining in-frame rearrangements with V and J assigned. Such tables are incomplete; in checked studies, under half of the missing clones stem from an unresolved V gene, and the remainder is unexplained. The data table for this sample lists around 42,000 clones. About 1.2% of the sample lies in the top ten. Material for sequencing was PBMCs. The receptors stem from a man aged 30-40 years in good health and CMV-seronegative.

CDR3 sequence reads: CSVKGSSGRPPYNEQFF. CDR3 DNA sequence: TGCAGCGTTAAAGGGTCCAGCGGGAGACCCCCCTACAATGAGCAGTTCTTC. V gene TRBV29-1 combines with J gene TRBJ2-1; 8 bases align to TRBD2. With V trimmed by 5 bases and J by 2 bases, 14 bases remained unmatched. Per germline, CDR1 SQVTM and CDR2 ANQGSEA. The CDR3 extends over 17 amino acids.

The rearrangement uses TRBV30 and TRBJ1-1; TRBD1 matches 7 bases. Per germline, CDR1 GTSNPN and CDR2 SVGIG (reference sequence). The V and J ends lost 2 bases and 6 bases, in that order; junction bases with no gene match: 3. The CDR3 runs to 12 residues. The chain's CDR3 is CAWSTTGPEAFF. In DNA form, the CDR3 reads TGTGCCTGGAGTACGACAGGGCCTGAAGCTTTCTTT.

This chain uses TRBV4-2 with TRBJ2-7, with TRBD1 matching 10 bases. With 1 base clipped from V and 3 bases from J, the junction kept 3 bases outside the gene matches. CDR3 length: 15 residues. Germline-derived CDR1 and CDR2 are LGHNA and YNFKEQ. Here the CDR3 DNA reads TGTGCCAGCAGCCAAGTAAGGGACAGGGGCTACGAGCAGTACTTC. Its translation is CASSQVRDRGYEQYF.

V usage is TRBV9 and J usage is TRBJ1-1; perhaps TRBD1 as D (6 bases). Trimming shortened V by 4 bases and J by 4 bases, and 14 bases separated the two germline ends. Looked up from germline, CDR1 is SGDLS and CDR2 is YYNGEE. This CDR3 spans 14 amino acids. CDR3 in amino acids: CASSPGVGGTEAFF. The CDR3 DNA sequence: TGTGCCAGCAGCCCAGGGGTAGGGGGCACTGAAGCTTTCTTT.

The rearrangement joins TRBV4-1 to TRBJ1-3; unclear D gene. Germline values: CDR1 MGHRA, CDR2 YSYEKL. This CDR3 has 18 residues. V lost 1 base, J lost 0 bases, and 16 bases lay in between. CDR3 protein: CASSQVISAISSGNTIYF. The CDR3 DNA reads TGCGCCAGCAGCCAAGTTATAAGCGCGATAAGCTCTGGAAACACCATATATTTT.

The gene calls are TRBV7-2 and TRBJ2-7, with TRBD1 as a possible D gene (5 bases). Germline V gives CDR1 SGHTA, CDR2 FQGNSA. V gave up 5 bases and J gave up 2 bases, with 13 bases separating them. The CDR3 sequence is 14 residues long. The CDR3 spells CASSAARATYEQYF. CDR3 bases: TGTGCCAGCAGCGCAGCCAGGGCTACCTACGAGCAGTACTTC.

V usage is TRBV6-5 and J usage is TRBJ2-7; TRBD2 matches 7 bases. V lost 5 bases to trimming and J lost 7 bases; unmatched junction nucleotides: 14. This CDR3 has 15 amino acids. From germline, CDR1 is MNHEY and CDR2 SVGAGI. The CDR3 DNA reads as TGTGCCAGCAGTCCAGCGGGGAACTATCCGGGAGAGCAGTACTTC. Protein sequence: CASSPAGNYPGEQYF.

This chain joins TRBV2 and TRBJ2-3; 9 positions match TRBD1. The V segment lost 4 bases and the J segment 1 base; nucleotides outside the gene matches: 0. This CDR3 contains 14 residues. Germline V gives CDR1 SNHLY, CDR2 FYNNEI. Here the CDR3 DNA reads TGTGCCAGCAGTGGACAGGGGGGCACAGATACGCAGTATTTT. Its protein product is CASSGQGGTDTQYF.

The chain is built from TRBV10-2 and TRBJ2-7; 7 bases map to TRBD1. V dropped 5 bases and J dropped 5; count of bases not matched to a gene: 9. The V gene's germline CDR1 is WSHSY and CDR2 SAAADI. The CDR3 consists of 14 residues. CDR3: CASSREQGLDEQYF. In nucleotides, the CDR3 is TGCGCCAGCAGTCGGGAACAGGGGCTCGACGAGCAGTACTTC.

V gene TRBV29-1 combines with J gene TRBJ2-2; TRBD1 is a possible D gene (5 bases). CDR3 size: 13 residues. Germline lookup yields CDR1 SQVTM and CDR2 ANQGSEA. The germline V and J ends were trimmed by 4 bases and 2 bases, with 8 bases remaining between them. The CDR3 sequence is CSVVDSNTGELFF. The DNA for the CDR3 is TGCAGCGTTGTAGACAGTAACACCGGGGAGCTGTTTTTT.

The rearrangement links TRBV6-6 to TRBJ2-7, with TRBD1 matching over 8 bases. The CDR3 length is 15 residues. The J segment lost 5 bases and the V segment lost 6 bases, leaving 12 bases of the junction unmatched. Germline V gives CDR1 MNHNY, CDR2 SVGAGI (reference sequence). The CDR3 spells CASRTSGGARDEQYF. The CDR3 DNA follows: TGTGCCAGCAGGACTTCAGGGGGCGCGAGGGACGAGCAGTACTTC.

V is TRBV11-2 and J is TRBJ2-7; TRBD1 matches at 7 bases. Trimming removed 5 bases from V and 4 bases from J; junction bases left unmatched: 8. Germline loops: CDR1 SGHAT, CDR2 FQNNGV. The CDR3 totals 14 residues. CDR3 protein: CASSRPGQIYEQYF. The CDR3 DNA reads TGTGCCAGCAGCCGGCCGGGACAGATTTACGAGCAGTACTTC. Complete variable domain (other parts from reference TRBV11-2 and TRBJ2-7): EAGVAQSPRYKIIEKRQSVAFWCNPISGHATLYWYQQILGQGPKLLIQFQNNGVVDDSQLPKDRFSAERLKGVDSTLKIQPAKLEDSAVYLCASSRPGQIYEQYFGPGTRLTVT.

The chain couples TRBV6-1 to TRBJ1-6, with 8 positions matching TRBD1. Germline CDR1 and CDR2: MNHNS and SASEGT. There are 15 residues in the CDR3. The J segment lost 3 bases and the V segment lost 10 bases, leaving 8 bases of the junction unmatched. The CDR3 DNA is TGTGCCATTCTGGACAGGGCAATCTATAATTCACCCCTCCACTTT. It codes for CAILDRAIYNSPLHF.

The rearrangement links TRBV4-3 to TRBJ2-7, with 9 bases lining up with TRBD2. The V gene end was trimmed by 3 bases and the J gene end by 1 base; junction bases not matched to a gene: 7. Per germline, CDR1 LGHNA and CDR2 YSLEER. This CDR3 has 16 residues. The CDR3 nucleotides read TGCGCCAGCAGCCAGGGAAGCGGGAGGTCTTCCTACGAGCAGTACTTC. Protein sequence: CASSQGSGRSSYEQYF.

This sequence joins TRBV7-8 and TRBJ2-7; 10 bases agree with TRBD2. The germline V gene has CDR1 SGHVS and CDR2 FQNEAQ. V lost 2 bases, J lost 4 bases, and 5 bases stayed unmatched. The CDR3 length is 15 residues. In nucleotides, the CDR3 is TGTGCCAGCAGCTTACAACTAGCGGGAAATTACGAGCAGTACTTC. It codes for CASSLQLAGNYEQYF.

This sequence joins TRBV29-1 and TRBJ2-7; 9 nucleotides agree with TRBD1. Germline CDR1 and CDR2: SQVTM and ANQGSEA. Trimming took 6 bases from V and 0 from J; bases not matched to a gene: 3. The CDR3 is made up of 13 amino acids. The CDR3 DNA sequence: TGCAGCGTAGGGACAGGGAGCTCCTACGAGCAGTACTTC. Amino acid sequence: CSVGTGSSYEQYF.

The CDR3, as DNA: TGTGCCAGCTCACAGAACTGGGGGGATGAAAAACTGTTTTTT. Protein product: CASSQNWGDEKLFF. The chain links TRBV18 to TRBJ1-4, with D tentatively TRBD1 (5 bases). Trimming removed 4 bases from V and 6 bases from J, with 12 bases in between. The CDR3 is made up of 14 amino acids. Germline values: CDR1 KGHSH, CDR2 LQKENI. The whole variable domain, remainder taken from reference TRBV18 and TRBJ1-4, is NAGVMQNPRHLVRRRGQEARLRCSPMKGHSHVYWYRQLPEEGLKFMVYLQKENIIDESGMPKERFSAEFPKEGPSILRIQQVVRGDSAAYFCASSQNWGDEKLFFGSGTQLSVL.

The V gene is TRBV5-4, the J gene TRBJ1-2; 12 bases are a match to TRBD1. The length of the CDR3 is 17 residues. The germline V gene has CDR1 SGHNT and CDR2 YYREEE (reference sequence). Germline trimming cut 4 bases from V and 8 bases from J; bases unmatched to any gene: 15. The CDR3 sequence: CASSLLERGQGAAGYTF. The CDR3 coding sequence is TGTGCCAGCAGCCTACTCGAGAGGGGACAGGGGGCAGCCGGCTACACCTTC.

The chain joins TRBV19 to TRBJ1-1; possibly TRBD1 for D (5 bases). There are 13 residues in the CDR3. Deletions cut 3 bases from V and 4 bases from J, with 9 bases between. Germline assignment: CDR1 LNHDA and CDR2 SQIVND (reference sequence). The chain's CDR3 is CASSIQGGTEAFF. CDR3 nucleotides: TGTGCCAGTAGTATCCAGGGAGGCACTGAAGCTTTCTTT.

The rearrangement joins TRBV30 to TRBJ1-2; 7 bases map to TRBD1. Germline V gives CDR1 GTSNPN, CDR2 SVGIG (reference sequence). The CDR3 runs 14 residues. The trim removed 3 bases at V and 2 bases at J, leaving 6 bases unmatched. The CDR3 protein is CAWSQDRKNYGYTF. CDR3 DNA: TGTGCCTGGAGCCAGGACAGGAAGAACTATGGCTACACCTTC.

The gene calls are TRBV28 and TRBJ2-1; 12 bases are shared with TRBD2. The CDR3 spans 19 residues. V was clipped by 3 bases and J by 8 bases; unmatched bases: 17. CDR1 and CDR2 from the germline V gene are MDHEN and SYDVKM. The CDR3 coding sequence is TGTGCCAGCAGTTTCCCCCTCGACCCTAGCGGGAGGGACGTTTATGAGCAGTTCTTC. Translated, it gives CASSFPLDPSGRDVYEQFF.

The chain employs TRBV4-1 and TRBJ1-1; D is perhaps TRBD1 (6 bases). The CDR3 covers 15 residues. Trimming pared 4 bases from V and 0 bases from J, leaving 12 bases between. CDR1 and CDR2 from the germline V gene are MGHRA and YSYEKL. The CDR3 coding sequence is TGCGCCAGCAGCCGACCTGGACAGATGAACACTGAAGCTTTCTTT. Translation: CASSRPGQMNTEAFF.

The chain has TRBV29-1 and TRBJ1-3, with D possibly matching TRBD1 (6 bases). The CDR3 is made up of 13 amino acids. Germline CDR1 is SQVTM and CDR2 is ANQGSEA. The germline V and J ends were trimmed by 4 bases and 4 bases, with 11 bases remaining between them. The CDR3 DNA sequence: TGCAGCGTTGGAGTACAGGGAGGAAACACCATATATTTT. It translates to CSVGVQGGNTIYF.

This chain uses TRBV18 with TRBJ2-5; D is possibly TRBD2 (6 bases). CDR1 and CDR2 (germline): KGHSH, LQKENI. This CDR3 contains 14 residues. With 3 bases removed from V and 1 base from J, the gap between germline ends came to 9 bases. The CDR3 DNA reads as TGTGCCAGCTCACCCTCCGGGGGCCAAGAGACCCAGTACTTC. It translates to CASSPSGGQETQYF.

As DNA, the CDR3 is TGTGCCAGCTCACCACGCTCGCCTGCGGGGGGTGAGCAGTTCTTC. Protein: CASSPRSPAGGEQFF. The chain couples TRBV18 to TRBJ2-1, with 8 positions matching TRBD2. V dropped 1 base and J dropped 9; count of bases not matched to a gene: 8. The CDR3 extends over 15 amino acids. Germline V gene lookup returns CDR1 KGHSH and CDR2 LQKENI.

The chain carries TRBV18 and TRBJ1-5, with no clear D. V dropped 4 bases and J dropped 1 base, with 11 bases sitting between them. The germline V gene has CDR1 KGHSH and CDR2 LQKENI. CDR3 length equals 15 residues. CDR3 coding DNA: TGTGCCAGCTCACAAAACCGGTGGAGCAATCAGCCCCAGCATTTT. It yields the protein CASSQNRWSNQPQHF.